The rows below give T cell receptor beta chains drawn from one sample of a study of CD8 T cell repertoires and HIV-1 epitope variants. Their recognized antigens are unknown. Here immunoSEQ multiplex PCR was the method, and the copy in TCRdb shows in-frame clones only, minus some. The sample comprises just over 2,500 clones, about 71% of which are singletons, and about two fifths rests with the top ten. The specimen sequenced was cultured CD8+ T cells derived from PBMCs. These TCRs come from a male donor with HIV. Each CDR3 is given with its conserved first and last residue. Clone sizes are given selectively: once, few, many, or a class where the clone is expanded.

v_call clone_size cdr3_aa
TRBV7-6 NA CASSLARASGTSTDTQYF
TRBV5-6 NA CASSSRLAGGQETQYF
TRBV5-1 few CASSFGWENTEAFF
TRBV7-9 few CASSPGTGIVTNEKLFF
TRBV2 once CASSVNPAGDPDTQYF
TRBV27 NA CASSRQGRQETQYF
TRBV21-1 NA CASSRGTEAFF
TRBV6-5 once CASSYGQGGLTEQYF
TRBV28 NA CASSPSLSTGANVLTF
TRBV6-4 few CASSPSRGANEKLFF
TRBV4-2 few CASSPNSGTGLDGYTF
TRBV27 NA CARKLAGRNTGELFF
TRBV30 NA CAWSFGGNTEAFF
TRBV29-1 NA CSARTGDTEAFF
TRBV7-9 few CASSDSGRAYEQYF
TRBV7-8 once CASSFEDTEAFF
TRBV4-1 NA CASSRGGLADEQYF
TRBV13 once CASSLGGDTYEQYF
TRBV29-1 NA CSVGERQGGGNNEQFF
TRBV28 NA CASSFLGRGTGELFF
TRBV27 NA CASSLSTSGRSEQYF
TRBV27 few CASSFRQGSYEQYF
TRBV19 few CASSQGISNQPQHF
TRBV28 NA CASSRRQGPTDTQYF
TRBV4-3 once CASSQGLGTSYGYTF
TRBV27 NA CASSSQSSGAPQFF
TRBV14 NA CASSQVTSSSYNEQFF
TRBV5-6 NA CASSFLTPQETQYF
TRBV5-8 NA CASGITGELRDEQFF
TRBV7-9 NA CASSLPRGPGDTQYF
TRBV9 NA CASSPSSGRGAYEQYF
TRBV27 NA CASSLSARRGGQPQHF
TRBV4-3 once CASSQDPPDLDYGYTF
TRBV6-1 few CASSDKGETGELFF
TRBV18 NA CASSRTSDYTGELFF
TRBV6-5 NA CASSYSPRASSYEQYF
TRBV4-2 NA CASSQALGGTLQETQYF
TRBV25-1 NA CASSSPGTGVISTEAFF
TRBV28 NA CASSLVASSYEQYF
TRBV7-6 NA CASSPGTDSYEQYF
TRBV2 NA CASSEWGTEAFF
TRBV30 NA CAWSAPTDNGGETQYF
TRBV29-1 NA CSVVAETQYF
TRBV10-3 large CATLGDSTYEQYF
TRBV10-3 NA CAISAGSGDGETQYF
TRBV7-9 few CASSYNEQFF
TRBV7-9 NA CASSLIAGGGSYNEQFF
TRBV5-1 NA CASSWGSYEQYF
TRBV4-3 NA CASSHAQGGLHEQYF
TRBV4-1 few CASSRTGVNSPLHF
TRBV14 NA CASSPPASEQFF
TRBV5-8 NA CASSPTSGKDTDTQYF
TRBV10-3 NA CASSGSHQETQYF
TRBV19 NA CASSFGATYEQYF
TRBV6-4 once CASSGSEQYF